This T cell receptor beta chain was sequenced for a study of blood T cell repertoires in COVID-19. Background on the study: Samples representing acute and convalescent COVID-19 were sourced from the United States, Italy and Spain. In each case, the material was cDNA or gDNA derived from T cells, B-cell-depleted T cells, or PBMCs.

Assignments of participants to cohorts depended upon their own reported clinical history. Original data processing: For nucleated cells, counts were estimated from reference gene primer amplification. Clones were sequenced by immunoSEQ multiplex PCR, and TCRdb holds only the in-frame ones, with some missing. The D gene and trimming were derived from the DNA, and the V and J assignments and clone size from that table. The table has roughly 330,000 clones, 87% seen once. The germline V gene encodes CDR1 LNHDA and CDR2 SQIVND (reference sequence). J was trimmed by 2 bases and V by 9 bases; bases with no gene match: 10. The CDR3 sequence is 16 residues long.

This sequence was found in a woman aged 25 to 39 who had recovered from COVID-19. V usage is TRBV19 and J usage is TRBJ1-5, with 10 nucleotides matching TRBD1. Material for sequencing was PBMCs or T cells enriched from blood (not recorded which). The CDR3 sequence is CASRRQGAAGNQPQHF. The DNA for the CDR3 is TGTGCCAGCCGCCGACAGGGGGCGGCGGGCAATCAGCCCCAGCATTTT.